Listed below are T cell receptor beta chains from one sample, sequenced in a study of blood T cell repertoires in COVID-19. Measured with immunoSEQ multiplex PCR; TCRdb has only the in-frame clones, and not every one. The sample contains about 230,000 clones, approximately 84% of which appear only once. The sample comprised PBMCs or T cells enriched from blood (not recorded which). Receptor source: a man younger than 35 who had recovered from COVID-19. Both conserved end residues are part of each CDR3. Fields, in order: J gene, clone size, D gene, V gene, CDR3 DNA, CDR3 protein. D genes are given only for firm matches. The size field is filled for only some rows; it gives once, few, many or a size class.

TRBJ1-6 - - TRBV5-8 TGTGCCAGCAGCGCGTACGCCGGGAATTATAATTCACCCCTCCACTTT CASSAYAGNYNSPLHF
TRBJ1-2 - TRBD1 TRBV27 TGTGCCAGCAGTTTAAAGGGGGCGAACTATGGCTACACCTTC CASSLKGANYGYTF
TRBJ2-3 - TRBD2 TRBV9 TGTGCCAGCAGCCCAGCGGGAGCCGGGGATACGCAGTATTTT CASSPAGAGDTQYF
TRBJ2-3 - TRBD1 TRBV19 TGTGCCAGTAGTCTCGGGACAGGGGTTGATACGCAGTATTTT CASSLGTGVDTQYF
TRBJ2-2 - - TRBV10-3 TGTGCCATCAGTGAGCAGGCTGGGACCGGGGAGCTGTTTTTT CAISEQAGTGELFF
TRBJ2-7 - TRBD1 TRBV11-2 TGTGCCAGCAGCTTAGTCGGGGACAGCTACGAGCAGTACTTC CASSLVGDSYEQYF
TRBJ1-1 - TRBD1 TRBV30 TGTGCCTGGAGGAGGGGGCCCGTGAACACTGAAGCTTTCTTT CAWRRGPVNTEAFF
TRBJ2-7 - - TRBV7-9 TGTGCCAGCAGCTCACAGGGACGCTACTACGAGAGCTCCTACGAGCAGTACTTC CASSSQGRYYESSYEQYF
TRBJ1-1 - TRBD1 TRBV29-1 TGCAGCGTGACGGGACAGGCTGCCCCAAAGAACACTGAAGCTTTCTTT CSVTGQAAPKNTEAFF
TRBJ2-2 - - TRBV5-1 TGCGCCAGCAAGTGGACTATAGACACCGGGGAGCTGTTTTTT CASKWTIDTGELFF
TRBJ2-3 - TRBD2 TRBV3-1/TRBV3-2 TGTGCCAGCAGCCCGACTAGCGGGCCCACAGATACGCAGTATTTT CASSPTSGPTDTQYF
TRBJ2-7 - TRBD2 TRBV11-3 TGTGCCAGCAGCCCGGGACTAGCGGGAGACTACGAGCAGTACTTC CASSPGLAGDYEQYF
TRBJ2-1 - TRBD2 TRBV10-3 TGTGCCATCAGTGAGTCGATTTTGACGGGAGGGCTGAACAATGAGCAGTTCTTC CAISESILTGGLNNEQFF
TRBJ1-1 - - TRBV7-9 TGTGCCAGCAGCTCGCACAGAGCTGAAGCTTTCTTT CASSSHRAEAFF
TRBJ2-7 - TRBD2 TRBV3-1/TRBV3-2 TGTGCCAGCAGCCCCAAAACTAGCGGGACCTACGAGCAGTACTTC CASSPKTSGTYEQYF
TRBJ2-7 once - TRBV28 TGTGCCAGCAGTTCCTGGCGTGGACTCCAAAGCTCCTACGAGCAGTACTTC CASSSWRGLQSSYEQYF
TRBJ2-7 - - TRBV10-2 TGCGCCAGCAGTGTGCAGGGCTACGAGCAGTACTTC CASSVQGYEQYF
TRBJ1-5 - - TRBV7-6 TGTGCCAGCAGCTTAATCGGACAGAGAAACACTAGCAATCAGCCCCAGCATTTT CASSLIGQRNTSNQPQHF
TRBJ2-7 few - TRBV19 TGTGCCAGTAGTTCCACCCGGGGCTACGAGCAGTACTTC CASSSTRGYEQYF
TRBJ2-5 - TRBD2 TRBV9 TGTGCCAGCAGCGTCCTGGGTAGCGGGAGAGGGCAAGAGACCCAGTACTTC CASSVLGSGRGQETQYF
TRBJ1-1 - - TRBV28 TGTGCCAGCACCGACAACGTTTGGATTGAAGCTTTCTTT CASTDNVWIEAFF
TRBJ1-4 - - TRBV27 TGTGCCAGCAGTTTGACTTACCATGAAAAACTGTTTTTT CASSLTYHEKLFF
TRBJ2-5 - - TRBV11-2 TGTGCCAGCAGCTTAGAAGGAGGGGGGGAGCTCCAAGAGACCCAGTACTTC CASSLEGGGELQETQYF
TRBJ1-5 - - TRBV12-5 TGTGCTAGTGGTTTGGCCGACAGAGGCAGTCAGCCCCAGCATTTT CASGLADRGSQPQHF
TRBJ2-1 - - TRBV2 TGTGCCAGCAGCCCCCGGAATGAGCAGTTCTTC CASSPRNEQFF
TRBJ1-1 - TRBD1 TRBV5-8 TGTGCCTGGGGCAGGGGGGCTGAAGCTTTCTTT CAWGRGAEAFF
TRBJ2-2 once TRBD2 TRBV3-1/TRBV3-2 TGTGCCAGCAGCCAAGGTGGGGGACTAGGGAACACCGGGGAGCTGTTTTTT CASSQGGGLGNTGELFF
TRBJ2-2 few - TRBV2 TGTGCCAGCAGTCAGGACATCTCGAACACCGGGGAGCTGTTTTTT CASSQDISNTGELFF
TRBJ2-5 - TRBD2 TRBV7-9 TGTGCCAGCAGCTTTGCTAGCGGGGGCCTCGGTGAGACCCAGTACTTC CASSFASGGLGETQYF
TRBJ1-4 - - TRBV3-1/TRBV3-2 TGTGCCAGCAGCCAGACTCAGGGGCTCAATGAAAAACTGTTTTTT CASSQTQGLNEKLFF
TRBJ2-1 once - TRBV29-1 TGCAGCGTTGAAGATCCGGAGCGGCACTCCTACAATGAGCAGTTCTTC CSVEDPERHSYNEQFF
TRBJ1-5 - - TRBV27 TGTGCCAGCAGGTTCCGCGGCAATCAGCCCCAGCATTTT CASRFRGNQPQHF
TRBJ1-3 - - TRBV11-2 TGTGCCAGCAGCTTAGCCGGACGGGGGGCTGCTGGAAACACCATATATTTT CASSLAGRGAAGNTIYF
TRBJ2-1 - - TRBV30 TGTGCCTGGAGCCCAGATTACAATGAGCAGTTCTTC CAWSPDYNEQFF
TRBJ1-5 - TRBD1 TRBV5-3 TGTGCCAGAAGCTTGTTTAGGGGGCCCCGTAGCAATCAGCCCCAGCATTTT CARSLFRGPRSNQPQHF
TRBJ2-7 - TRBD2 TRBV19 TGTGCCAGTAGTATCGGAGCGGGGGTTTCCTACGAGCAGTACTTC CASSIGAGVSYEQYF
TRBJ2-2 - - TRBV29-1 TGCAGCGTTGGGGAGAACGCCGGGGAGCTGTTTTTT CSVGENAGELFF
TRBJ1-1 - - TRBV4-1 TGCGCCAGCAGCCAAGTTCCCCTCGGCACTGAAGCTTTCTTT CASSQVPLGTEAFF
TRBJ2-3 - TRBD2 TRBV7-3 TGTGCCAGCAGCTTAAGGTATCCAAGACTAGCGTGGGGAGATACGCAGTATTTT CASSLRYPRLAWGDTQYF
TRBJ2-2 - - TRBV10-2 TGCGCCAGCAGTGAAGGCGGCAGGGCAGGGTCCGGGGAGCTGTTTTTT CASSEGGRAGSGELFF
TRBJ2-7 - TRBD1 TRBV27 TGTGCCAGCAGTTTCGGGACAGGGTCCTACGAGCAGTACTTC CASSFGTGSYEQYF
TRBJ2-3 - TRBD1 TRBV3-1/TRBV3-2 TGTGCCAGCAGCCAGCAAGGGGGCGGCACAGATACGCAGTATTTT CASSQQGGGTDTQYF
TRBJ2-5 - TRBD2 TRBV5-1 TGCGCCAGCAGCTCGCTACTAGCGGGAGAAGAGACCCAGTACTTC CASSSLLAGEETQYF
TRBJ1-1 - - TRBV5-1 TGCGCCAGCAGCTTGGTTGAGATTTCGAACACTGAAGCTTTCTTT CASSLVEISNTEAFF
TRBJ1-1 few TRBD1 TRBV30 TGTGCCTGGAGTGAGAACAGGGGACTTATGAACACTGAAGCTTTCTTT CAWSENRGLMNTEAFF
TRBJ1-5 - - TRBV6-1 TGTGCCAGCAGTGAGCCGAGATCAATGGAGAATCAGCCCCAGCATTTT CASSEPRSMENQPQHF
TRBJ2-7 few - TRBV28 TGTGCCAGCAGCACCGACACCGTCTCCTACGAGCAGTACTTC CASSTDTVSYEQYF
TRBJ2-1 once TRBD2 TRBV10-1 TGCGCCACCCGACTAGCGGGAGAGGGTGAGCAGTTCTTC CATRLAGEGEQFF
TRBJ1-2 - - TRBV6-5 TGTGCCAGCAATGGAGGTGACTATGGCTACACCTTC CASNGGDYGYTF
TRBJ1-1 - - TRBV5-1 TGCGCCAGCAGCTTGGCTCAGGGTAACACTGAAGCTTTCTTT CASSLAQGNTEAFF
TRBJ1-2 - - TRBV7-9 TGTGCCAGCAGCTCTGGGCAGCTGGGCTACACCTTC CASSSGQLGYTF
TRBJ2-3 - - TRBV11-2 TGTGCCAGCAGCTCGTTTCAGGGGCCCGATACGCAGTATTTT CASSSFQGPDTQYF
TRBJ2-7 few TRBD1 TRBV11-2 TGTGCCAGCAGCCTGAGGGACAGGGGAAGCTACGAGCAGTACTTC CASSLRDRGSYEQYF
TRBJ2-2 - TRBD1 TRBV3-1/TRBV3-2 TGTGCCAGCAGCCAAGAATTACGACAGGGGGTCGGGGAGCTGTTTTTT CASSQELRQGVGELFF